This entry describes one T cell receptor (beta chain). The CDR3 has 15 residues. V shed 5 bases and J shed 0 bases, with 13 bases lying between them. CDR1 is MNHEY and CDR2 is SVGAGI in the germline V gene. The protocol was immunoSEQ multiplex PCR, while the TCRdb copy is restricted to in-frame clones and leaves out a portion. This sample has tens of thousands of clones; over 75% occur once, and the top ten carry approximately 5%. This sample is drawn from a study of T cell responses to AZD1222 COVID-19 vaccine. V usage is TRBV6-5 and J usage is TRBJ1-2; perhaps TRBD1 as D (5 bases). The TCR comes from an adult who received the AZD1222 COVID-19 vaccine. This sample comprised peripheral blood, obtained 28 days after the second AZD1222 dose. The CDR3 sequence is CASSTGTKTNYGYTF. The DNA of the CDR3 is TGTGCCAGCAGTACCGGGACCAAGACTAACTATGGCTACACCTTC.